The rows below give T cell receptor beta chains drawn from one sample of a study of blood T cells in healthy people across ages. TCRdb re-called the 5' RACE reads through MiXCR, storing one row per CDR3 protein. The data hold hundreds of thousands of distinct CDR3 sequences, with roughly 50% observed a single time. What was sequenced was blood. These receptors came from a young man in good health. The CDR3 runs from the conserved cysteine through the conserved F or W. D genes are given only for firm matches. For some rows the clone size is stated as once, few or many, or as a class when expanded; others skip it.

CDR3nt: TGTGCCAGCAGTTCGAGGACGACGCGGAATTCACCCCTCCACTTT
CDR3aa: CASSSRTTRNSPLHF
abundance: .
v_gene: TRBV6-2/TRBV6-3
j_gene: TRBJ1-6
d_gene: .

CDR3nt: TGTGCCAGCAGTGAAGTAGGGGGCTCCTACGAGCAGTACTTC
CDR3aa: CASSEVGGSYEQYF
abundance: few
v_gene: TRBV6-1
j_gene: TRBJ2-7
d_gene: .

CDR3nt: TGCAGTGCCACAATGGGGCTCCTCAATGAGCAGTTCTTC
CDR3aa: CSATMGLLNEQFF
abundance: .
v_gene: TRBV20-1
j_gene: TRBJ2-1
d_gene: .

CDR3nt: TGTGCCACCAGCAGAGAAGGAGCCAGGACTAATGAAAAACTGTTTTTT
CDR3aa: CATSREGARTNEKLFF
abundance: few
v_gene: TRBV15
j_gene: TRBJ1-4
d_gene: .

CDR3nt: TGTGCCAGCAGCTTAGGGCAGGGGCCAATGAACACTGAAGCTTTCTTT
CDR3aa: CASSLGQGPMNTEAFF
abundance: .
v_gene: TRBV7-9
j_gene: TRBJ1-1
d_gene: .

CDR3nt: TGTGCCAGCAGCCCGAAAGGGACTAGCACCTACGAGCAGTACTTC
CDR3aa: CASSPKGTSTYEQYF
abundance: .
v_gene: TRBV9
j_gene: TRBJ2-7
d_gene: TRBD2

CDR3nt: TGCGCCAGCAGCCAAGCTTGGAGAACGGAAAAGGATCAGCCCCAGCATTTT
CDR3aa: CASSQAWRTEKDQPQHF
abundance: .
v_gene: TRBV4-3
j_gene: TRBJ1-5
d_gene: .

CDR3nt: TGCAGCGTTGACAGGGGGCGCGGCTATGGCTACACCTTC
CDR3aa: CSVDRGRGYGYTF
abundance: many
v_gene: TRBV29-1
j_gene: TRBJ1-2
d_gene: TRBD1

CDR3nt: TGCGCCAGCAGCTTGGGAGGGGCCAGGAACTACGAGCAGTACTTC
CDR3aa: CASSLGGARNYEQYF
abundance: .
v_gene: TRBV5-1
j_gene: TRBJ2-7
d_gene: .

CDR3nt: TGTGCCAGCAGCGAAATGGGGGGCCTCGGAGATACGCAGTATTTT
CDR3aa: CASSEMGGLGDTQYF
abundance: .
v_gene: TRBV9
j_gene: TRBJ2-3
d_gene: .

CDR3nt: TGCGCCAGCAGCCAAATAACAGGGGGCTCTGATGAAAAACTGTTTTTT
CDR3aa: CASSQITGGSDEKLFF
abundance: .
v_gene: TRBV4-1
j_gene: TRBJ1-4
d_gene: TRBD1

CDR3nt: TGTGCCAGCAGTCCCTACTTGGGACAGCCGGTTGAGCAGTTCTTC
CDR3aa: CASSPYLGQPVEQFF
abundance: .
v_gene: TRBV28
j_gene: TRBJ2-1
d_gene: TRBD1

CDR3nt: TGTGCCAGCAATCGGGCGAACACTGAAGCTTTCTTT
CDR3aa: CASNRANTEAFF
abundance: .
v_gene: TRBV25-1
j_gene: TRBJ1-1
d_gene: .

CDR3nt: TGTGCCAGCAGTCCGGGACAGCCCTCTGGGGCCAACGTCCTGACTTTC
CDR3aa: CASSPGQPSGANVLTF
abundance: medium-sized
v_gene: TRBV28
j_gene: TRBJ2-6
d_gene: TRBD1

CDR3nt: TGTGCCAGCAGTTCTCGCGCGAACACCGGGGAGCTGTTTTTT
CDR3aa: CASSSRANTGELFF
abundance: .
v_gene: TRBV12-3/TRBV12-4
j_gene: TRBJ2-2
d_gene: .

CDR3nt: TGCAGCGCTCAAGCGGATCTCTCTATCGGCTACACCTTC
CDR3aa: CSAQADLSIGYTF
abundance: .
v_gene: TRBV29-1
j_gene: TRBJ1-2
d_gene: .

CDR3nt: TGCGCCAGCAGCTCCAGGGCTAGCCTCTTGAACACTGAAGCTTTCTTT
CDR3aa: CASSSRASLLNTEAFF
abundance: .
v_gene: TRBV5-1
j_gene: TRBJ1-1
d_gene: .

CDR3nt: TGTGCCAGCAGCTTAACCAGGGAGGGCGAGCAGTACTTC
CDR3aa: CASSLTREGEQYF
abundance: .
v_gene: TRBV11-1
j_gene: TRBJ2-7
d_gene: TRBD2

CDR3nt: TGTGCTAGTGGTTTGGCTAGCGGGGGACGGTTCTTC
CDR3aa: CASGLASGGRFF
abundance: many
v_gene: TRBV12-5
j_gene: TRBJ2-1
d_gene: TRBD2

CDR3nt: TGTGCCACCACCTCCGAGCGGGGGGCCCCAGATACGCAGTATTTT
CDR3aa: CATTSERGAPDTQYF
abundance: .
v_gene: TRBV15
j_gene: TRBJ2-3
d_gene: TRBD2

CDR3nt: TGTGCCAGCAGCCGGACAGCGCTCCTACAAGAGACCCAGTTCTTC
CDR3aa: CASSRTALLQETQFF
abundance: .
v_gene: TRBV14
j_gene: TRBJ2-1
d_gene: .

CDR3nt: TGTGCCGGCAGCCCGGAGGGACAGAACAATTCACCCCTCCACTTT
CDR3aa: CAGSPEGQNNSPLHF
abundance: .
v_gene: TRBV9
j_gene: TRBJ1-6
d_gene: TRBD1

CDR3nt: TGTGCCAGCAGTTGGGGCCCGGGACCCTACGAGCAGTACTTC
CDR3aa: CASSWGPGPYEQYF
abundance: .
v_gene: TRBV6-2/TRBV6-3
j_gene: TRBJ2-7
d_gene: .

CDR3nt: TGCGCCAGCAGCTTGGCCGATGCAGGCTCCGAGCAGTACTTC
CDR3aa: CASSLADAGSEQYF
abundance: once
v_gene: TRBV5-1
j_gene: TRBJ2-7
d_gene: .

CDR3nt: TGTGCCAGCAGGGAAACGGGGGTTGGCAATCAGCCCCAGCATTTT
CDR3aa: CASRETGVGNQPQHF
abundance: .
v_gene: TRBV28
j_gene: TRBJ1-5
d_gene: .

CDR3nt: TGTGCCAGCAGCCAAGCCGGGTCGGATGAGCAGTTCTTC
CDR3aa: CASSQAGSDEQFF
abundance: .
v_gene: TRBV3-1
j_gene: TRBJ2-1
d_gene: .

CDR3nt: TGTGCCAGTAAATCGAATACGGGAAGTCCACCCCTCCACTTT
CDR3aa: CASKSNTGSPPLHF
abundance: once
v_gene: TRBV19
j_gene: TRBJ1-6
d_gene: .

CDR3nt: TGTGCCAGCAGTGTAGCGGCCTTCACAGATACGCAGTATTTT
CDR3aa: CASSVAAFTDTQYF
abundance: few
v_gene: TRBV12-3/TRBV12-4
j_gene: TRBJ2-3
d_gene: .

CDR3nt: TGTGCCAGCTCCCAATCGCATGGGGTTAGCAATCAGCCCCAGCATTTT
CDR3aa: CASSQSHGVSNQPQHF
abundance: .
v_gene: TRBV18
j_gene: TRBJ1-5
d_gene: .

CDR3nt: TGCGCCAGCAGCTTGGCAGCGGGGGGGGTCAATGAGCAGTACTTC
CDR3aa: CASSLAAGGVNEQYF
abundance: .
v_gene: TRBV5-1
j_gene: TRBJ2-7
d_gene: TRBD2

CDR3nt: TGTGCCAGCAGGGACCTGGGACAGGAGAACACTGAAGCTTTCTTT
CDR3aa: CASRDLGQENTEAFF
abundance: .
v_gene: TRBV3-1
j_gene: TRBJ1-1
d_gene: TRBD1

CDR3nt: TGCAGCGCTGAAGATGCCTACACCTACTATGGCTACACCTTC
CDR3aa: CSAEDAYTYYGYTF
abundance: once
v_gene: TRBV29-1
j_gene: TRBJ1-2
d_gene: .

CDR3nt: TGCAGCGTTGAGACTACAGGGAGCTATGGCTACACCTTC
CDR3aa: CSVETTGSYGYTF
abundance: .
v_gene: TRBV29-1
j_gene: TRBJ1-2
d_gene: .

CDR3nt: TGTGCCAGCAGTTATAAGATCTCCTACGAGCAGTACTTC
CDR3aa: CASSYKISYEQYF
abundance: few
v_gene: TRBV27
j_gene: TRBJ2-7
d_gene: .

CDR3nt: TGCAGCGTTGAAGGGGGGGACAGTTTCGACGAGCAGTACTTC
CDR3aa: CSVEGGDSFDEQYF
abundance: many
v_gene: TRBV29-1
j_gene: TRBJ2-7
d_gene: .

CDR3nt: TGTGCCAGCAGCTTGACGGGGCCCGGGGAGCTGTTTTTT
CDR3aa: CASSLTGPGELFF
abundance: few
v_gene: TRBV7-9
j_gene: TRBJ2-2
d_gene: .

CDR3nt: TGTGCCAGCAGTCCTGGTTTGGACAGGGCTTGGTACGAGCAGTACTTC
CDR3aa: CASSPGLDRAWYEQYF
abundance: .
v_gene: TRBV27
j_gene: TRBJ2-7
d_gene: TRBD1

CDR3nt: TGTGCCCACTCACAGGGGACCACAGATACGCAGTATTTT
CDR3aa: CAHSQGTTDTQYF
abundance: once
v_gene: TRBV30
j_gene: TRBJ2-3
d_gene: TRBD1

CDR3nt: TGTGCCAGCAGCTTCGGCCTAGCGGCCTACGAGCAGTACTTC
CDR3aa: CASSFGLAAYEQYF
abundance: .
v_gene: TRBV5-4
j_gene: TRBJ2-7
d_gene: TRBD2

CDR3nt: TGCGCCAGCAGCTGGGAGTCTTATAACACCGGGGAGCTGTTTTTT
CDR3aa: CASSWESYNTGELFF
abundance: .
v_gene: TRBV5-1
j_gene: TRBJ2-2
d_gene: .

CDR3nt: TGTGCCAGCAGCCCTCTCCCTTCCACAGGGAGTATTAGCAAAAACATTCAGTACTTC
CDR3aa: CASSPLPSTGSISKNIQYF
abundance: .
v_gene: TRBV7-9
j_gene: TRBJ2-4
d_gene: .

CDR3nt: TGCAGCGTTGTCCAGAGCACCGGGGAGCTGTTTTTT
CDR3aa: CSVVQSTGELFF
abundance: .
v_gene: TRBV29-1
j_gene: TRBJ2-2
d_gene: .

CDR3nt: TGTGCCAGCAGCGCCAGGACTAGCGGGGGTGTCAATGAGCAGTTCTTC
CDR3aa: CASSARTSGGVNEQFF
abundance: .
v_gene: TRBV7-2
j_gene: TRBJ2-1
d_gene: TRBD2

CDR3nt: TGTGCCTGGAGTGACCCCAGGAACAGCTCCTACGAGCAGTACTTC
CDR3aa: CAWSDPRNSSYEQYF
abundance: .
v_gene: TRBV30
j_gene: TRBJ2-7
d_gene: .

CDR3nt: TGTGCCAGCAGCTTAGATCGGTGGGGAAATCAGCCCCAGCATTTT
CDR3aa: CASSLDRWGNQPQHF
abundance: .
v_gene: TRBV7-9
j_gene: TRBJ1-5
d_gene: .

CDR3nt: TGCAGTGCTAGAGTTTGGGGCCAGGGCGCCTACGAGCAGTACTTC
CDR3aa: CSARVWGQGAYEQYF
abundance: .
v_gene: TRBV20-1
j_gene: TRBJ2-7
d_gene: .

CDR3nt: TGTGCCAGCAGCGTAGCGCTGGGGGATTCACCCCTCCACTTT
CDR3aa: CASSVALGDSPLHF
abundance: .
v_gene: TRBV9
j_gene: TRBJ1-6
d_gene: .

CDR3nt: TGCGCCAGCAGCCGAAACCGACTAGCGGGGGAGACCCAGTACTTC
CDR3aa: CASSRNRLAGETQYF
abundance: .
v_gene: TRBV5-1
j_gene: TRBJ2-5
d_gene: TRBD2

CDR3nt: TGTGCCATCAGTGAGTCGCCTAGCGGGCGTAGCACAGATACGCAGTATTTT
CDR3aa: CAISESPSGRSTDTQYF
abundance: .
v_gene: TRBV10-3
j_gene: TRBJ2-3
d_gene: TRBD2

CDR3nt: TGTGCCAGCAGACTAGCACATAATAATTCACCCCTCCACTTT
CDR3aa: CASRLAHNNSPLHF
abundance: .
v_gene: TRBV7-2
j_gene: TRBJ1-6
d_gene: .

CDR3nt: TGTGCCAGCAGTAGACTAGCGGGGGATCCCTCCTACAATGAGCAGTTCTTC
CDR3aa: CASSRLAGDPSYNEQFF
abundance: .
v_gene: TRBV6-1
j_gene: TRBJ2-1
d_gene: TRBD2

CDR3nt: TGTGCCAGCAGTTTTCGGAATTACAGTGAGCAGTTCTTC
CDR3aa: CASSFRNYSEQFF
abundance: few
v_gene: TRBV27
j_gene: TRBJ2-1
d_gene: .